This T cell receptor beta chain emerged from a study of graft-versus-host responses after intestinal transplantation. Profiled with immunoSEQ multiplex PCR; TCRdb holds only in-frame clones, not every one. The sample yields 130,000 to 150,000 clones, 80% to 95% seen once. This clone was seen just once. Its antigen is unknown. The starting material was unstimulated CD4+ T cells sorted from spleen or lymph node cells, obtained before intestinal transplant. This sequence was found in a human donor who received an intestinal transplant.

The CDR3 sequence is CASSELPGQRTYEQYF. CDR3 DNA: TGTGCCAGCAGTGAATTACCGGGACAGAGGACCTACGAGCAGTACTTC. The chain couples TRBV6-1 to TRBJ2-5; 7 bases agree with TRBD1. The tail of the sequence fits TRBJ2-7 better, so the J call may be wrong. Germline V lookup: CDR1 MNHNS, CDR2 SASEGT. The CDR3 totals 16 residues.